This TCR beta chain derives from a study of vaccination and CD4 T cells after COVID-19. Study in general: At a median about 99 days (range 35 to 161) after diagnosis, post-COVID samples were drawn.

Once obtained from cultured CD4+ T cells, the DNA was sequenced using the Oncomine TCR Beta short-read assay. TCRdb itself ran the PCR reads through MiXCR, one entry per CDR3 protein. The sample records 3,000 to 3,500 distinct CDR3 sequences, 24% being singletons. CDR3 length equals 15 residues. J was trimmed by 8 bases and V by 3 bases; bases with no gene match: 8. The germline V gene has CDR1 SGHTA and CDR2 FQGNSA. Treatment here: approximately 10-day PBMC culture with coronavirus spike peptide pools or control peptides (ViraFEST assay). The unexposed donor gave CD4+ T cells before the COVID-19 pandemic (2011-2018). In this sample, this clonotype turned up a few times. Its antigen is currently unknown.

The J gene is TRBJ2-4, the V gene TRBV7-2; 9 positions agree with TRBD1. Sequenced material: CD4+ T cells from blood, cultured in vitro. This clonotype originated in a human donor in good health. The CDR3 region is CASSFLGDRVDIQYF. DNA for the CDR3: TGTGCCAGCAGCTTCTTAGGGGACAGGGTTGACATTCAGTACTTC.